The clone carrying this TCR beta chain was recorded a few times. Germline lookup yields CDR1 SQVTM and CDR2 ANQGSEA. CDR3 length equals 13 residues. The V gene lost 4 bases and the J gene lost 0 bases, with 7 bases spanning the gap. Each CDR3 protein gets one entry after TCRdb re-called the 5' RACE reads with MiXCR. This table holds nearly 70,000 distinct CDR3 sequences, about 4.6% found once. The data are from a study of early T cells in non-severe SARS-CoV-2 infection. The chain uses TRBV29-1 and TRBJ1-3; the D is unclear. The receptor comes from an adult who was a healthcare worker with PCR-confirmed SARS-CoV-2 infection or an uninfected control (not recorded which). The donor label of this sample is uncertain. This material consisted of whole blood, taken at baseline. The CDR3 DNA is TGCAGCGTTGGGCTAAGCTCTGGAAACACCATATATTTT. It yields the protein CSVGLSSGNTIYF. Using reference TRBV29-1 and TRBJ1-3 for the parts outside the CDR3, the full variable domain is SAVISQKPSRDICQRGTSLTIQCQVDSQVTMMFWYRQQPGQSLTLIATANQGSEATYESGFVIDKFPISRPNLTFSTLTVSNMSPEDSSIYLCSVGLSSGNTIYFGEGSWLTVV.